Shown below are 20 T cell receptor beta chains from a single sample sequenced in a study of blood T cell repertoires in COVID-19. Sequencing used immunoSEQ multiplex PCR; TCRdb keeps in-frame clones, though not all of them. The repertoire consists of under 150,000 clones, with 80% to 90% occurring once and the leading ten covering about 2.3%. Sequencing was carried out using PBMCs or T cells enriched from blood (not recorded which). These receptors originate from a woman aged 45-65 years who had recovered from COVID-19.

Written as DNA, the CDR3 is TGTGCCAGTACCCGTTATCCGGGACAGGGGGTCTACGAGCAGTACTTC. Translating gives CASTRYPGQGVYEQYF. This sequence joins TRBV19 and TRBJ2-7; 11 bases are shared with TRBD1. CDR3 size: 16 residues. Germline V lookup: CDR1 LNHDA, CDR2 SQIVND (reference sequence). The V gene end was trimmed by 7 bases and the J gene end by 3 bases; junction bases not matched to a gene: 11.

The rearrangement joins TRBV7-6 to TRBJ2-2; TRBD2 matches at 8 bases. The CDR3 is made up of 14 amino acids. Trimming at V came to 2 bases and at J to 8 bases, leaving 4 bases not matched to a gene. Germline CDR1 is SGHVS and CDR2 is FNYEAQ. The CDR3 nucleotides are TGTGCCAGCAGCTTAACGGGGGGGCCGGGGGAGCTGTTTTTT. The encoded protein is CASSLTGGPGELFF. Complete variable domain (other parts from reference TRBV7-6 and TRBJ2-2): GAGVSQSPRYKVTKRGQDVALRCDPISGHVSLYWYRQALGQGPEFLTYFNYEAQQDKSGLPNDRFSAERPEGSISTLTIQRTEQRDSAMYRCASSLTGGPGELFFGEGSRLTVL.

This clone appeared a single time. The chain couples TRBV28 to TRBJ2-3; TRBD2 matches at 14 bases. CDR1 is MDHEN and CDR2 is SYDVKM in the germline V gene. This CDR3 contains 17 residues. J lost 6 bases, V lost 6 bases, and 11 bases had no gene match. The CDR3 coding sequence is TGTGCCAGCAGGGGGACTAGCGGGGGTAGCATTGTGGATACGCAGTATTTT. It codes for CASRGTSGGSIVDTQYF.

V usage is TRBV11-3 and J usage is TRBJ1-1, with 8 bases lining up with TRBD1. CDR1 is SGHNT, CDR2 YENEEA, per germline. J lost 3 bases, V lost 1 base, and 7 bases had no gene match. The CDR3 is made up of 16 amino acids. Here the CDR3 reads CASSLGGAGGYTEAFF. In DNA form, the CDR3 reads TGTGCCAGCAGCTTAGGAGGTGCAGGGGGCTACACTGAAGCTTTCTTT.

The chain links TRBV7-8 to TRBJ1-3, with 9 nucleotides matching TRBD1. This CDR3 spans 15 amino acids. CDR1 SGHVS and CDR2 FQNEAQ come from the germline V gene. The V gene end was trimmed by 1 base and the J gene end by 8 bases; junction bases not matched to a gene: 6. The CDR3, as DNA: TGTGCCAGCAGCTTAGGGACAGGGGACCCCCACACCATATATTTT. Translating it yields CASSLGTGDPHTIYF. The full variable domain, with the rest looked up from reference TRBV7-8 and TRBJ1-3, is GAGVSQSPRYKVAKRGQDVALRCDPISGHVSLFWYQQALGQGPEFLTYFQNEAQLDKSGLPSDRFFAERPEGSVSTLKIQRTQQEDSAVYLCASSLGTGDPHTIYFGEGSWLTVV.

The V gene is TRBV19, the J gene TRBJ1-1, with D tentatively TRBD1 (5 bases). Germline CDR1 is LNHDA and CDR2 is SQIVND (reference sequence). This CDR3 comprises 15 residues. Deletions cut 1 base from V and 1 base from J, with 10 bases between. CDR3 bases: TGTGCCAGTAGTATAGGAAGGGGATCGAACACTGAAGCTTTCTTT. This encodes CASSIGRGSNTEAFF.

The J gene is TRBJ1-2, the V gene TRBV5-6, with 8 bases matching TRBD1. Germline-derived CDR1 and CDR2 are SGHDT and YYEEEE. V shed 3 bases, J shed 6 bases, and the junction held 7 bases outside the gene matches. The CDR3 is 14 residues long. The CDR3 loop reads CASSYLTGVNGYTF. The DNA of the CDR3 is TGTGCCAGCAGCTATTTGACAGGGGTAAATGGCTACACCTTC.

CDR3 sequence reads: CASSSGAYTYQPQHF. CDR3 nucleotides: TGTGCCAGCAGCTCAGGGGCGTACACTTATCAGCCCCAGCATTTT. The genes are TRBV3-1 (or the pseudogene TRBV3-2) and TRBJ1-5; the D gene is possibly TRBD1 (6 bases). Germline CDR1 and CDR2: LGHDT and YNNKEL (reference sequence). Trimming shortened V by 5 bases and J by 5 bases, and 16 bases separated the two germline ends. The CDR3 totals 15 residues.

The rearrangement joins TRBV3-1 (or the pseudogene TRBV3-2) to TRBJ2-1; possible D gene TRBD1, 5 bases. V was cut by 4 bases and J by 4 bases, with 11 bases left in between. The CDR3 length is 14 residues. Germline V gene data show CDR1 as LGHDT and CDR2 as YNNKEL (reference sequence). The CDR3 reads CASSPQGFYNEQFF. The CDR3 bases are TGTGCCAGCAGCCCCCAGGGTTTTTACAATGAGCAGTTCTTC.

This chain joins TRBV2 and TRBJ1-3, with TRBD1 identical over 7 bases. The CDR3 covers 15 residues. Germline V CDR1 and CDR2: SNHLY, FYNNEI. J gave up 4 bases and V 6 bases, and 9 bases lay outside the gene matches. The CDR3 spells CASSVEGARGNTIYF. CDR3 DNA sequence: TGTGCCAGCAGCGTGGAGGGGGCTAGAGGAAACACCATATATTTT.

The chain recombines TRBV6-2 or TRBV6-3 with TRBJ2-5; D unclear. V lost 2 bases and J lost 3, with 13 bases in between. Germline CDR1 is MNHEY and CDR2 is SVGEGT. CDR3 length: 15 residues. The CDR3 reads CASSYGVGSEETQYF. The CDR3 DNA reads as TGTGCCAGCAGTTACGGCGTGGGCTCAGAAGAGACCCAGTACTTC.

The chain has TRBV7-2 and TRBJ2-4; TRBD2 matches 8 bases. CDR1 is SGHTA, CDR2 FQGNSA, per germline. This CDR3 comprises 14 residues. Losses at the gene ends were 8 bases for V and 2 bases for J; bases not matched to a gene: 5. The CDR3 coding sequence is TGTGCCAGCCTCACGGGGGGGTCCAAAAACATTCAGTACTTC. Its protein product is CASLTGGSKNIQYF.

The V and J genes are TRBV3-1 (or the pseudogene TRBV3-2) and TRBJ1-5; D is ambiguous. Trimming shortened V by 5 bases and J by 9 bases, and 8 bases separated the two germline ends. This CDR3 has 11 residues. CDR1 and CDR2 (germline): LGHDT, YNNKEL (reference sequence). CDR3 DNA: TGTGCCAGCAGCACGAGGCGGCCCCAGCATTTT. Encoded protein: CASSTRRPQHF.

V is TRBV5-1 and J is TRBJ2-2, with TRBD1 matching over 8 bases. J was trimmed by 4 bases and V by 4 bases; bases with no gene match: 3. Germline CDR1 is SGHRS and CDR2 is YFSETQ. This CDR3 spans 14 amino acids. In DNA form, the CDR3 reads TGCGCCAGCAGCCGACAGGGGACCACCGGGGAGCTGTTTTTT. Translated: CASSRQGTTGELFF. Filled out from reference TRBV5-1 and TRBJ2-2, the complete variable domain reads KAGVTQTPRYLIKTRGQQVTLSCSPISGHRSVSWYQQTPGQGLQFLFEYFSETQRNKGNFPGRFSGRQFSNSRSEMNVSTLELGDSALYLCASSRQGTTGELFFGEGSRLTVL.

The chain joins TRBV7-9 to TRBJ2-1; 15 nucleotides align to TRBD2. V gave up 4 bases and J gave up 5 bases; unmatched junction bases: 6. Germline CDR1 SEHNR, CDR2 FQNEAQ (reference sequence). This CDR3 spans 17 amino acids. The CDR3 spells CASSSRTSGGAHNEQFF. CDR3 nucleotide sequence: TGTGCCAGCAGCTCCCGGACTAGCGGGGGGGCTCACAATGAGCAGTTCTTC.

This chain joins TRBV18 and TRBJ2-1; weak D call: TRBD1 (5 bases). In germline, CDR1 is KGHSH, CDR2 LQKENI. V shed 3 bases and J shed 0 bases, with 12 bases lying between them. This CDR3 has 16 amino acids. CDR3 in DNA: TGTGCCAGCTCACCTATGACAGCGAGCTCCTACAATGAGCAGTTCTTC. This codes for CASSPMTASSYNEQFF.

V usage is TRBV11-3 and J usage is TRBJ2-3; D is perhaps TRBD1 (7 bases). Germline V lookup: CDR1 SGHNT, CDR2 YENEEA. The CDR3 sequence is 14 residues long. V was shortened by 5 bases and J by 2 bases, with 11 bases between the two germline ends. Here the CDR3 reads CASSPRGDTDTQYF. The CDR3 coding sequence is TGTGCCAGCAGCCCCAGGGGGGACACAGATACGCAGTATTTT.

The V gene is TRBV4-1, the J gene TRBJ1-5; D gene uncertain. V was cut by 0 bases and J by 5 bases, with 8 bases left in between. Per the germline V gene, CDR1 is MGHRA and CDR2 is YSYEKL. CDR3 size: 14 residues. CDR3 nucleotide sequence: TGCGCCAGCAGCCAAGAGGCAAAGTATCAGCCCCAGCATTTT. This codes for CASSQEAKYQPQHF.

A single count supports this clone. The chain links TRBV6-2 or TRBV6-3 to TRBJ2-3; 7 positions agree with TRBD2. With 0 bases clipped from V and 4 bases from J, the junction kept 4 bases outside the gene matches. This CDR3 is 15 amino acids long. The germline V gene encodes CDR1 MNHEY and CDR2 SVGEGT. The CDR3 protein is CASSYSGGGPDTQYF. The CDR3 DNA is TGTGCCAGCAGTTACTCGGGGGGAGGGCCAGATACGCAGTATTTT.

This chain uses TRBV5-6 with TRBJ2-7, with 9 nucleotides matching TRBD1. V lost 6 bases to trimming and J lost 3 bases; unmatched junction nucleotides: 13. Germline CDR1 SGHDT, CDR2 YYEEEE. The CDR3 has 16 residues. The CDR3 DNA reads TGTGCCAGCAAGATGAGCCGGGACAGGGAGTTCTACGAGCAGTACTTC. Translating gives CASKMSRDREFYEQYF. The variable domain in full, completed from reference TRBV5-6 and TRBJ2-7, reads DAGVTQSPTHLIKTRGQQVTLRCSPKSGHDTVSWYQQALGQGPQFIFQYYEEEERQRGNFPDRFSGHQFPNYSSELNVNALLLGDSALYLCASKMSRDREFYEQYFGPGTRLTVT.